Below are 17 T cell receptor beta chains sequenced from a single sample in a study of T cell repertoires in cytomegalovirus infection. Antigen specificity for these receptors is unknown. One entry per CDR3 protein, called by TCRdb with MiXCR from the reads. The sample includes about 220,000 distinct CDR3 sequences, 30% to 45% of them seen just once. The starting material was CD8+ T cells from cultured PBMCs, obtained from culture after CMV antigen stimulation. The receptors originated from a human donor in good health (CMV status not recorded). Some clones in this sample may be carry-over from other donors' samples.

This clonotype was observed many times. The rearrangement uses TRBV20-1 and TRBJ1-2; D may be TRBD1 (5 bases). This CDR3 spans 13 amino acids. CDR1 and CDR2 from the germline V gene are DFQATT and SNEGSKA (reference sequence). V lost 3 bases and J 3 bases, leaving 11 bases between the germline ends. The CDR3 reads CSASGGSDYGYTF. The CDR3 DNA sequence: TGCAGTGCTAGTGGGGGGTCAGACTATGGCTACACCTTC.

This clonotype has a handful of counts. The chain combines TRBV7-8 with TRBJ2-7; D perhaps matches TRBD2 (6 bases). Germline values: CDR1 SGHVS, CDR2 FQNEAQ. The V end was cut by 5 bases, the J end by 2 bases, with 16 bases between. CDR3 size: 15 residues. The CDR3 sequence: CASSPRRGHTYEQYF. Written as DNA, the CDR3 is TGTGCCAGCAGCCCACGGAGGGGCCACACCTACGAGCAGTACTTC.

This clonotype was recorded many times. The chain links TRBV27 to TRBJ2-5; D unclear. The CDR3 consists of 14 residues. V lost 3 bases, J lost 1 base, and 9 bases lay in between. Germline CDR1 MNHEY, CDR2 SMNVEV (reference sequence). The CDR3 DNA sequence: TGTGCCAGCAGTTTTGGGGTGACCCAAGAGACCCAGTACTTC. This gives the protein CASSFGVTQETQYF.

This clonotype occurred a few times. The chain recombines TRBV28 with TRBJ2-4, with 7 bases matching TRBD1. J lost 0 bases, V lost 4 bases, and 6 bases had no gene match. The length of the CDR3 is 16 residues. In germline, CDR1 is MDHEN, CDR2 SYDVKM. The CDR3 DNA reads as TGTGCCAGCAGTTCGGACAGGCAAGAAGCCAAAAACATTCAGTACTTC. Its protein product is CASSSDRQEAKNIQYF.

This clonotype was observed a handful of times. A much larger clone differs from this one at a single base, so this may be a read error. The V and J genes are TRBV7-4 and TRBJ2-1, with no clear D. The CDR3 contains 16 residues. The germline CDR1 and CDR2 sequences are SGHVT and SQSDAQ. CDR3 sequence reads: CASSLLGISNYNDPFF. The CDR3 DNA reads TGTGCAAGCAGCTTGTTGGGAATATCCAACTACAATGATCCGTTCTTC.

This clonotype was counted a few times. The chain combines TRBV27 with TRBJ1-1; the D is unclear. V was trimmed by 1 base and J by 4 bases, leaving 16 bases between them. This CDR3 comprises 16 residues. Per the germline V gene, CDR1 is MNHEY and CDR2 is SMNVEV (reference sequence). CDR3 in DNA: TGTGCCAGCAGTTTATTAAGTGCGGGCTCAGGCACTGAAGCTTTCTTT. It codes for CASSLLSAGSGTEAFF.

This clonotype was seen many times. This chain uses TRBV7-2 with TRBJ1-1; the D gene is possibly TRBD1 (6 bases). Per the germline V gene, CDR1 is SGHTA and CDR2 is FQGNSA. The CDR3 runs 13 residues. V lost 4 bases and J lost 1, with 7 bases in between. CDR3 in DNA: TGTGCCAGCAGCTGGGACAAGAACACTGAAGCTTTCTTT. It is translated as CASSWDKNTEAFF.

At least ten counts were recorded for this clonotype. This chain joins TRBV7-2 and TRBJ2-1; weak D call: TRBD2 (6 bases). The CDR3 is 14 residues long. The V end lost 4 bases, the J end lost 6 bases, and 13 bases lay between the germline ends. Germline V CDR1 and CDR2: SGHTA, FQGNSA. Written as DNA, the CDR3 is TGTGCCAGCAGCTCCTCTGCGGGATCCAATGAGCAGTTCTTC. Protein sequence: CASSSSAGSNEQFF.

This clonotype was seen a few times. This sequence joins TRBV7-9 and TRBJ1-4; unclear D gene. The CDR3 has 16 amino acids. Germline CDR1 is SEHNR and CDR2 is FQNEAQ (reference sequence). Trimming took 4 bases from V and 0 from J, leaving 12 bases between them. The CDR3 DNA is TGTGCCAGCAGCTCCCTAGTAGTTGCAACTAATGAAAAACTGTTTTTT. This codes for CASSSLVVATNEKLFF.

V usage is TRBV10-3 and J usage is TRBJ1-1; 7 bases agree with TRBD1. Germline CDR1 and CDR2: ENHRY and SYGVKD. The CDR3 is 14 residues long. The ends lost 6 bases at V and 0 bases at J; junction bases unmatched: 4. CDR3 residues: CAIRLQGMNTEAFF. In DNA, the CDR3 is TGTGCCATCAGATTACAGGGGATGAACACTGAAGCTTTCTTT.

The genes are TRBV6-2 or TRBV6-3 and TRBJ2-7; the D is unclear. The germline V gene has CDR1 MNHEY and CDR2 SVGEGT. Trimming pared 4 bases from V and 5 bases from J, leaving 3 bases between. The CDR3 contains 10 residues. CDR3 sequence: CASSSNEQYF. The CDR3 nucleotides are TGTGCCAGCAGTTCCAACGAGCAGTACTTC.

The J gene is TRBJ1-1, the V gene TRBV30, with unresolved D. Trimming left V 2 bases short and J 5 bases short, with 21 bases between. The CDR3 spans 16 residues. The germline V gene has CDR1 GTSNPN and CDR2 SVGIG (reference sequence). This CDR3 reads CAWSTPPPRRRTEAFF. In DNA, the CDR3 is TGTGCCTGGAGTACACCCCCGCCCAGAAGGAGAACTGAAGCTTTCTTT.

The V call is TRBV27, the J call TRBJ2-2, with D maybe TRBD2 (6 bases). CDR1 and CDR2 (germline): MNHEY, SMNVEV (reference sequence). The CDR3 is made up of 14 amino acids. V was trimmed by 5 bases and J by 7 bases, leaving 14 bases between them. The CDR3 DNA reads as TGTGCCAGCAGTCCTTCGGGAGCGGACGGGGAGCTGTTTTTT. Its protein product is CASSPSGADGELFF.

By frequency in the sample, this clonotype is medium-sized. The chain links TRBV12-3 or TRBV12-4 to TRBJ2-1, with unresolved D. The CDR3 is made up of 14 amino acids. V dropped 3 bases and J dropped 3 bases, with 9 bases sitting between them. The CDR3 loop is CASSFWGFYNEQFF. The CDR3 nucleotides are TGTGCCAGCAGTTTTTGGGGATTCTACAATGAGCAGTTCTTC.

The V and J genes are TRBV7-9 and TRBJ2-1; 9 nucleotides agree with TRBD1. Germline V gene lookup returns CDR1 SEHNR and CDR2 FQNEAQ (reference sequence). The J segment lost 8 bases and the V segment lost 5 bases, leaving 7 bases of the junction unmatched. The CDR3 covers 14 residues. In nucleotides, the CDR3 is TGTGCCAGCAGCCAAGGCACAGGGGGCGATGAGCAGTTCTTC. Translation gives CASSQGTGGDEQFF.

This clonotype was detected only a few times. J is TRBJ1-2 and V is TRBV27, with a tentative D call TRBD1 (6 bases). The germline V and J ends were trimmed by 8 bases and 0 bases, with 7 bases remaining between them. CDR3 length: 12 amino acids. Germline-derived CDR1 and CDR2 are MNHEY and SMNVEV (reference sequence). CDR3 in amino acids: CASRQANYGYTF. The CDR3 coding sequence is TGTGCCAGCCGACAGGCTAACTATGGCTACACCTTC.

This clonotype was picked up a small number of times. J is TRBJ2-1 and V is TRBV20-1; a weak D match, TRBD1 (6 bases). The germline V gene has CDR1 DFQATT and CDR2 SNEGSKA (reference sequence). Trimming stripped 8 bases from V and 1 base from J, with 15 bases between. The CDR3 length is 14 residues. The DNA of the CDR3 is TGCAGTCCCATGGGGGACACTTCCTACAATGAGCAGTTCTTC. Translation: CSPMGDTSYNEQFF.